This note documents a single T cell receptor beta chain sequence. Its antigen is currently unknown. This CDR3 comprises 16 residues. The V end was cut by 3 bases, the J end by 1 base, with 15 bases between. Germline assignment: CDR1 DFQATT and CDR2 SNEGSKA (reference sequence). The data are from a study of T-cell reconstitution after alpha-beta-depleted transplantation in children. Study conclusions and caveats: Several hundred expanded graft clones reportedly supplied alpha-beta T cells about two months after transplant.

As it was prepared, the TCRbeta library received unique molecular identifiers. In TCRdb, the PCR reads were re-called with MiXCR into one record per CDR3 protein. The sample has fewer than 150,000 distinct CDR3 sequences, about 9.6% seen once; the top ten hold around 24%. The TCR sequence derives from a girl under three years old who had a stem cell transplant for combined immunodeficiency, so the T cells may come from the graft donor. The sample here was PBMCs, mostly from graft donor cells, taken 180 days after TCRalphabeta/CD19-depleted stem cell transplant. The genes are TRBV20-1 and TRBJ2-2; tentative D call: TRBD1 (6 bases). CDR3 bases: TGCAGTGCTAGGCATCCCATGACAGGGAACACCGGGGAGCTGTTTTTT. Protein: CSARHPMTGNTGELFF.